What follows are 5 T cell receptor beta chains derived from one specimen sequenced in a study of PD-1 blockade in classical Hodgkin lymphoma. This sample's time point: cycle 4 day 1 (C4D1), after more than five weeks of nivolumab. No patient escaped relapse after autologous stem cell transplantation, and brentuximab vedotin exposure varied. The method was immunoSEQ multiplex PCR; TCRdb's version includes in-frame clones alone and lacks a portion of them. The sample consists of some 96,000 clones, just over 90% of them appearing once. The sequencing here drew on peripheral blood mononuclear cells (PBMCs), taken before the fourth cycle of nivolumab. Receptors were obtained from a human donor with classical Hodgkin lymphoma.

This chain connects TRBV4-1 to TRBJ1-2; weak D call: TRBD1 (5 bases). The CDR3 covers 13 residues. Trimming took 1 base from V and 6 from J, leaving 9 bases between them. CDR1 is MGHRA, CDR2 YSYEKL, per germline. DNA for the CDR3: TGCGCCAGCAGCCAAGCGCAGGGTAATGGCTACACCTTC. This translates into CASSQAQGNGYTF.

The CDR3, as DNA: TGTGCCTGGCAGTCGGCGGGAGGGTACGAGCAGTACTTC. This translates into CAWQSAGGYEQYF. J is TRBJ2-7 and V is TRBV30; TRBD2 matches at 9 bases. Germline trimming cut 5 bases from V and 4 bases from J; bases unmatched to any gene: 6. The germline V gene encodes CDR1 GTSNPN and CDR2 SVGIG (reference sequence). The CDR3 length is 13 residues.

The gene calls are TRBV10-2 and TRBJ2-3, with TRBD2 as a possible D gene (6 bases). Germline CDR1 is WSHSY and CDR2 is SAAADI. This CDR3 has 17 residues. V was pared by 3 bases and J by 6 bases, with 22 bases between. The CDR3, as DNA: TGCGCCAGCAGTGACCCGGGGGTGGGGCTTTCAATGGATACGCAGTATTTT. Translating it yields CASSDPGVGLSMDTQYF.

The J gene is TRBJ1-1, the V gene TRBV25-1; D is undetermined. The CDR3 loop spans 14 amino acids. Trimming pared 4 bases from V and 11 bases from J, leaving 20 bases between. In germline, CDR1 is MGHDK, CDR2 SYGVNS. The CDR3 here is CASSANRPPNQAFF. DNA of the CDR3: TGTGCCAGCAGTGCGAACCGGCCTCCCAACCAGGCTTTCTTT.

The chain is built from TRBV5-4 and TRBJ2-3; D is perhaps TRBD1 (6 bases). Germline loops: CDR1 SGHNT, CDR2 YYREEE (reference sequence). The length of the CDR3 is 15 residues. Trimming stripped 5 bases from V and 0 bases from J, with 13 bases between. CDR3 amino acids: CASRSGVSSTDTQYF. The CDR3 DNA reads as TGTGCCAGCAGGTCAGGGGTATCTAGCACAGATACGCAGTATTTT.